Listed here are 20 T cell receptor beta chains from one sample, sequenced in a study of shared clonotypes between healthy human individuals. Only CD45RO-negative cells positively selected for CCR7 counted as naive CD8 cells, so terminally differentiated effector memory CD45RA+ cells were excluded. Libraries were prepared by immunoSEQ multiplex PCR; TCRdb keeps only in-frame clonotypes and omits some of them. The sample shows 2 million or so clones, over 85% of them seen only once. Source material: naive CD8+ T cells sorted from blood. The receptor source for this set is a man aged 18 to 35 in good health.

The CDR3 here is CASSRRNSAGYNEQFF. Here the CDR3 DNA reads TGTGCCAGCAGTAGACGAAACAGTGCGGGTTACAATGAGCAGTTCTTC. This chain links TRBV27 with TRBJ2-1; D might be TRBD2 (5 bases). Germline lookup yields CDR1 MNHEY and CDR2 SMNVEV (reference sequence). The length of the CDR3 is 16 residues. Deletions cut 5 bases from V and 4 bases from J, with 18 bases between.

This clone appeared once. The chain joins TRBV7-3 to TRBJ1-3; possibly TRBD1 for D (6 bases). CDR1 and CDR2 (germline): SGHTA, FQGTGA. This CDR3 has 16 amino acids. The V and J ends lost 5 bases and 0 bases respectively, with 14 bases between them. CDR3: CASSQRQEPSGNTIYF. Written as DNA, the CDR3 is TGTGCCAGCAGCCAAAGACAGGAGCCCTCTGGAAACACCATATATTTT.

The chain links TRBV2 to TRBJ1-3; D unclear. Germline CDR1 reads SNHLY; CDR2 reads FYNNEI. This CDR3 has 12 amino acids. The V end was cut by 2 bases, the J end by 12 bases, with 11 bases between. This CDR3 reads CASSEFGSIIYF. CDR3 nucleotide sequence: TGTGCCAGCAGTGAATTCGGCAGTATCATATATTTT.

This clone was picked up one time. V and J are TRBV4-2 and TRBJ2-3; D not resolved. Germline V gene sequence: CDR1 LGHNA, CDR2 YNFKEQ. This CDR3 is built from 14 residues. The V end lost 0 bases, the J end lost 6 bases, and 10 bases lay between the germline ends. In DNA form, the CDR3 reads TGTGCCAGCAGCCAAGACAGAACGTCGGATACGCAGTATTTT. This translates into CASSQDRTSDTQYF.

Notes on this clone: Other DNA sequences within the sample encode an identical CDR3. The chain recombines TRBV7-9 with TRBJ2-1; D is unresolved. The CDR3 sequence is 15 residues long. Trimming cost V 1 base and J 0 bases, with 7 bases left between them. Germline CDR1 is SEHNR and CDR2 is FQNEAQ (reference sequence). CDR3 sequence: CASSLDSSSYNEQFF. The DNA for the CDR3 is TGTGCCAGCAGCTTAGACTCGAGCTCCTACAATGAGCAGTTCTTC. Full variable domain (remainder filled in from reference TRBV7-9 and TRBJ2-1): DTGVSQNPRHKITKRGQNVTFRCDPISEHNRLYWYRQTLGQGPEFLTYFQNEAQLEKSRLLSDRFSAERPKGSFSTLEIQRTEQGDSAMYLCASSLDSSSYNEQFFGPGTRLTVL.

This chain uses TRBV30 with TRBJ1-1, with 8 bases identical to TRBD1. V shed 1 base and J 3 bases; nucleotides not matched to a gene: 4. CDR1 and CDR2 (germline): GTSNPN, SVGIG (reference sequence). The CDR3 is 14 amino acids. The CDR3 DNA sequence: TGTGCCTGGAGTGCGGGACAGGCGGACACTGAAGCTTTCTTT. Its protein product is CAWSAGQADTEAFF.

This clone came up once. V and J are TRBV2 and TRBJ2-2; TRBD1 agrees at 7 bases. The CDR3 contains 14 residues. J lost 3 bases, V lost 5 bases, and 3 bases had no gene match. In germline, CDR1 is SNHLY, CDR2 FYNNEI. CDR3 DNA sequence: TGTGCCAGCAGTAGGGGACAGTACACCGGGGAGCTGTTTTTT. It codes for CASSRGQYTGELFF.

This rearrangement joins TRBV27 to TRBJ1-2; maybe TRBD1 (5 bases). V was cut by 4 bases and J by 1 base, with 13 bases left in between. The CDR3 sequence is 15 residues long. The germline V gene has CDR1 MNHEY and CDR2 SMNVEV (reference sequence). CDR3 DNA sequence: TGTGCCAGCAGTTCACAAGCAGGGATTAACTATGGCTACACCTTC. Its protein is CASSSQAGINYGYTF.

The chain recombines TRBV5-6 with TRBJ2-7; maybe TRBD2 (5 bases). V dropped 3 bases and J dropped 0 bases, with 13 bases sitting between them. This CDR3 is 15 amino acids long. Germline CDR1 SGHDT, CDR2 YYEEEE. Here the CDR3 reads CASSSLGSPSYEQYF. DNA of the CDR3: TGTGCCAGCAGCTCGTTGGGGAGTCCCTCCTACGAGCAGTACTTC.

The V and J genes are TRBV6-1 and TRBJ1-3, with a weak D call TRBD1 (6 bases). The CDR3 runs to 16 residues. V was pared by 2 bases and J by 0 bases, with 11 bases between. CDR1 MNHNS and CDR2 SASEGT come from the germline V gene. The CDR3 DNA is TGTGCCAGCAGTGAATGGGGGGGCCACTCTGGAAACACCATATATTTT. This gives the protein CASSEWGGHSGNTIYF.

The V call is TRBV30, the J call TRBJ1-2; no reliable D call. Germline V lookup: CDR1 GTSNPN, CDR2 SVGIG (reference sequence). V was clipped by 3 bases and J by 8 bases, with 10 bases between them. This CDR3 has 11 amino acids. The CDR3 reads CAWSSPLGYTF. The CDR3 bases are TGTGCCTGGAGCTCTCCCCTGGGCTACACCTTC.

CDR3 bases: TGTGCCAGCAGCTTTGAACGGATGTACAATGAGCAGTTCTTC. Translating gives CASSFERMYNEQFF. This chain joins TRBV5-6 and TRBJ2-1, with D unresolved. The CDR3 runs to 14 residues. The V gene lost 2 bases and the J gene lost 4 bases, with 10 bases spanning the gap. Germline-derived CDR1 and CDR2 are SGHDT and YYEEEE. The full variable domain, in which reference TRBV5-6 and TRBJ2-1 provide the parts outside the CDR3, is DAGVTQSPTHLIKTRGQQVTLRCSPKSGHDTVSWYQQALGQGPQFIFQYYEEEERQRGNFPDRFSGHQFPNYSSELNVNALLLGDSALYLCASSFERMYNEQFFGPGTRLTVL.

The V gene is TRBV13, the J gene TRBJ2-3, with 10 bases identical to TRBD2. This CDR3 region has 17 residues. Germline CDR1 is PRHDT and CDR2 is FYEKMQ (reference sequence). Trimming took 5 bases from V and 3 from J; bases not matched to a gene: 11. For the CDR3, the DNA is TGTGCCAGCAGCACCTTACGAGCGGGAGGGGATACAGATACGCAGTATTTT. This encodes CASSTLRAGGDTDTQYF.

The chain links TRBV30 to TRBJ1-2, with 11 positions matching TRBD1. Germline V gene lookup returns CDR1 GTSNPN and CDR2 SVGIG (reference sequence). CDR3 length equals 13 residues. The J segment lost 7 bases and the V segment lost 0 bases, leaving 1 base of the junction unmatched. The CDR3 nucleotides are TGTGCCTGGAGTGTTGGGACAGGGGGTGGCTACACCTTC. As protein: CAWSVGTGGGYTF.

This clone appeared a few times. The chain has TRBV2 and TRBJ2-7; 7 nucleotides line up with TRBD2. This CDR3 contains 14 residues. Germline V lookup: CDR1 SNHLY, CDR2 FYNNEI. With 3 bases clipped from V and 3 bases from J, the junction kept 5 bases outside the gene matches. In nucleotides, the CDR3 is TGTGCCAGCAGTGAGGGAGGGTCCATCTACGAGCAGTACTTC. Protein sequence: CASSEGGSIYEQYF.

This chain uses TRBV10-3 with TRBJ1-4; D is uncertain. The germline gives CDR1 ENHRY, CDR2 SYGVKD. Trimming shortened V by 3 bases and J by 3 bases, and 17 bases separated the two germline ends. This CDR3 is 17 amino acids long. CDR3 residues: CAISEPLHAAANEKLFF. The CDR3 bases are TGTGCCATCAGTGAACCCCTACACGCGGCAGCTAATGAAAAACTGTTTTTT.

The chain combines TRBV5-4 with TRBJ1-1; the D is unclear. Germline V gene data show CDR1 as SGHNT and CDR2 as YYREEE (reference sequence). V gave up 0 bases and J gave up 0 bases, with 15 bases separating them. The CDR3 has 17 amino acids. The CDR3 loop is CASSLERAVQMNTEAFF. The CDR3 region has the DNA TGTGCCAGCAGCTTGGAAAGGGCGGTTCAGATGAACACTGAAGCTTTCTTT.

The J gene is TRBJ2-7, the V gene TRBV10-2; 12 bases map to TRBD1. Per germline, CDR1 WSHSY and CDR2 SAAADI. V lost 3 bases, J lost 5 bases, and 8 bases stayed unmatched. The CDR3 is 16 residues long. Written as DNA, the CDR3 is TGCGCCAGCAGTGAACGCGGGACAGGGGGCTACCACGAGCAGTACTTC. It yields the protein CASSERGTGGYHEQYF.

This clone was recorded only once. This rearrangement joins TRBV4-3 to TRBJ2-1; D is possibly TRBD2 (6 bases). Germline V gives CDR1 LGHNA, CDR2 YSLEER. V lost 1 base, J lost 6 bases, and 13 bases lay in between. The CDR3 is made up of 15 amino acids. The CDR3 DNA sequence: TGCGCCAGCAGCCAAGGCCCCGGCGGGGTCAATGAGCAGTTCTTC. It specifies CASSQGPGGVNEQFF.

The J gene is TRBJ2-3, the V gene TRBV4-3; TRBD1 matches 8 bases. The CDR3 extends over 18 amino acids. V lost 0 bases, J lost 2 bases, and 10 bases stayed unmatched. Germline CDR1 LGHNA, CDR2 YSLEER. CDR3 DNA sequence: TGCGCCAGCAGCCAAGATGGAACCGGGACAGGTGACACAGATACGCAGTATTTT. Translated, it gives CASSQDGTGTGDTDTQYF.